The source of this T cell receptor (beta chain) is a study of vaccination effects on CD4 cells after COVID-19. Antigen-specific CD4+ T cells expanded by the ViraFEST assay with viral peptide pools were then sequenced. Investigators separated out CD4+ T cells once around nine days of culture had passed. Convalescent patients had PCR-confirmed SARS-CoV-2 infection between March and December 2020. Only in-frame clones appear in the TCRdb table, and some are missing; sequencing was by immunoSEQ multiplex PCR. The sample comprises tens of thousands of clones, about 69% of which are singletons, and around 28% rests with the top ten. The trim removed 1 base at V and 2 bases at J, leaving 5 bases unmatched. Germline CDR1 and CDR2: SGHVS and FNYEAQ. CDR3 length equals 17 residues. This clone was detected a few times. Its antigen is unknown.

Here the sequenced sample was CD4+ T cells from PBMCs cultured with a peptide pool, taken before COVID-19 vaccination. This TCR was sampled from a human donor who had a prior SARS-CoV-2 infection. V gene TRBV7-6 combines with J gene TRBJ2-2, with TRBD2 matching over 9 bases. CDR3 bases: TGTGCCAGCAGCTTAGATCCGACTAGCGGAAACACCGGGGAGCTGTTTTTT. Translation: CASSLDPTSGNTGELFF.